This record concerns one TCR beta chain sequence. Its antigen remains unidentified. This specimen belongs to a study of cytomegalovirus exposure and HLA in healthy donors. The CDR3 contains 14 residues. Study-wide results and limits: Rarity characterized most TCR sequences, yet some public TCRs appeared in many donors. A cluster of highly shared sequence variants was likely a sequencing artifact. Being productive about 90% or about 30% of the time was typical of most TCR beta V segments in an earlier analysis. V- and J-gene trimming in TCR beta was tied to a missense DCLRE1C variant by an analysis performed later.

In the PCR, 60 Vbeta and 13 Jbeta primers were used. This table comes from immunoSEQ multiplex PCR, and its TCRdb copy is limited to in-frame clones, with some not included. This table has 55,000 to 75,000 clones, around 79% appearing once. The chain joins TRBV21-1 to TRBJ2-2; the table's D call, TRBD2, was not checked against the DNA. TRBV21-1 is tagged as a pseudogene. This sequence originates from a woman aged 25-40 years in good health and CMV-seropositive. The sample comprised PBMCs. In DNA form, the CDR3 reads TGTGCCAGCAGCGAGGGACTCCCCCCCGGGGAGCTGTTTTTT. Its protein product is CASSEGLPPGELFF.